The sequence of this T cell receptor (beta chain) was determined in a study of CD8 T cells in Susac syndrome. Reverse transcription of about 0.5 to 1 ug RNA used random hexamers. An immunoSEQ multiplex PCR amplified TCR beta CDR3 over 54 Vbeta and 13 Jbeta. TCRdb used MiXCR to reprocess the immunoSEQ multiplex PCR reads, holding one entry per CDR3 protein. The table has fewer than 350,000 distinct CDR3 sequences, about 91% seen once. For this clonotype: Its antigen is not identified.

Included as multiple sclerosis controls were treatment-naive patients who had stable or active relapsing-remitting disease. TEMRA cells were FACS-enriched, and CD8+ and CD4+ T cells were isolated negatively. The germline V gene encodes CDR1 KGHDR and CDR2 SFDVKD. CDR3 size: 12 residues. With 4 bases removed from V and 4 bases from J, the gap between germline ends came to 6 bases. Findings and caveats of the study: It was acknowledged in the study that the number of individuals who were included in its TCR sequencing and HLA analysis was relatively small.

The sample taken for sequencing was CD4+ T cells from PBMCs. This clonotype was obtained from a human donor with multiple sclerosis. V gene TRBV24-1 combines with J gene TRBJ2-5; unclear D gene. This CDR3 reads CATSDGPETQYF. Here the CDR3 DNA reads TGTGCCACCAGTGACGGTCCAGAGACCCAGTACTTC.